These 9 T cell receptor beta chains were sequenced from one sample in a study of Ad26.COV2.S vaccination and SARS-CoV-2 variants. Using immunoSEQ multiplex PCR, the repertoire was profiled, and TCRdb retains in-frame clones only, with some absent. The sample includes 380,000 or so clones, 83% seen only once; the top ten take around 7.4%. Treatment in this sample: approximately 18 received Ad26.COV2.S at low or high dose, single or two shots; about 5 received placebo; per-sample allocation not given. The samples were gathered on day 63 after the first injection of vaccine or placebo. The sequencing here drew on peripheral blood, taken in a trial of Ad26.COV2.S vaccine versus placebo. The receptors shown here come from a person aged 18-60 years who received the Ad26.COV2.S COVID-19 vaccine or a placebo.

This chain connects TRBV5-1 to TRBJ1-1; possible D gene TRBD1, 6 bases. Looked up from germline, CDR1 is SGHRS and CDR2 is YFSETQ. The V gene lost 0 bases and the J gene lost 1 base, with 10 bases spanning the gap. The CDR3 has 15 residues. The CDR3 protein is CASSLAGGPNTEAFF. The CDR3 region has the DNA TGCGCCAGCAGCTTGGCCGGGGGGCCGAACACTGAAGCTTTCTTT. The entire variable domain, with the rest obtained from reference TRBV5-1 and TRBJ1-1, is as follows: KAGVTQTPRYLIKTRGQQVTLSCSPISGHRSVSWYQQTPGQGLQFLFEYFSETQRNKGNFPGRFSGRQFSNSRSEMNVSTLELGDSALYLCASSLAGGPNTEAFFGQGTRLTVV.

The chain uses TRBV6-5 and TRBJ1-4; perhaps TRBD1 as D (5 bases). Germline lookup yields CDR1 MNHEY and CDR2 SVGAGI. This CDR3 is built from 13 residues. V was cut by 8 bases and J by 4 bases, with 11 bases left in between. The CDR3 reads CASRRGINEKLFF. CDR3 bases: TGTGCCAGCCGTCGGGGGATTAATGAAAAACTGTTTTTT.

The chain links TRBV12-5 to TRBJ1-3; D is possibly TRBD1 (5 bases). Germline CDR1 LGHNT, CDR2 FRNRAP. This CDR3 contains 15 residues. V lost 5 bases and J lost 4, with 15 bases in between. This CDR3 is CASGPPGVAGNTIYF. In DNA, the CDR3 is TGTGCTAGTGGTCCACCGGGGGTAGCGGGAAACACCATATATTTT.

V usage is TRBV3-1 (or the pseudogene TRBV3-2) and J usage is TRBJ2-5, with 13 nucleotides matching TRBD2. V dropped 4 bases and J dropped 2; count of bases not matched to a gene: 7. The CDR3 is 17 amino acids. Germline CDR1 and CDR2: LGHDT and YNNKEL (reference sequence). The chain's CDR3 is CASSPVTSGGSQETQYF. CDR3 DNA sequence: TGTGCCAGCAGCCCGGTGACTAGCGGGGGGTCACAAGAGACCCAGTACTTC.

The chain couples TRBV11-2 to TRBJ2-1, with TRBD2 identical over 8 bases. Germline lookup yields CDR1 SGHAT and CDR2 FQNNGV. The CDR3 runs to 14 residues. V was clipped by 1 base and J by 7 bases; unmatched bases: 3. In DNA, the CDR3 is TGTGCCAGCAGCTTAGCGGGAGGGGAAAATGAGCAGTTCTTC. This translates into CASSLAGGENEQFF.

The chain recombines TRBV7-9 with TRBJ2-3; 10 positions agree with TRBD2. Germline-derived CDR1 and CDR2 are SEHNR and FQNEAQ (reference sequence). The CDR3 has 16 residues. Trimming at V came to 3 bases and at J to 6 bases, leaving 9 bases not matched to a gene. The CDR3 reads CASSFGSSGGWDTQYF. The DNA of the CDR3 is TGTGCCAGCAGCTTCGGTTCTAGCGGGGGATGGGATACGCAGTATTTT.

The V and J genes are TRBV6-5 and TRBJ2-7; TRBD1 or TRBD2 may be the D gene (5 bases each). CDR1 and CDR2 (germline): MNHEY, SVGAGI. CDR3 length equals 14 residues. Trimming removed 4 bases from V and 5 bases from J, with 15 bases in between. The CDR3 DNA reads as TGTGCCAGCAGTTTGAGGAACCGGGGACACGAGCAGTACTTC. Amino acids: CASSLRNRGHEQYF.

The rearrangement links TRBV7-8 to TRBJ1-1; a possible D gene is TRBD1 (5 bases). Germline CDR1 SGHVS, CDR2 FQNEAQ. The V and J ends lost 3 bases and 1 base respectively, with 9 bases between them. CDR3 length: 14 residues. The CDR3 sequence is CASSFRRGNTEAFF. DNA for the CDR3: TGTGCCAGCAGCTTTCGGAGGGGGAACACTGAAGCTTTCTTT.

The chain links TRBV9 to TRBJ1-2, with TRBD1 matching 8 bases. CDR1 and CDR2 from the germline V gene are SGDLS and YYNGEE. This CDR3 comprises 14 residues. V lost 4 bases, J lost 5 bases, and 7 bases stayed unmatched. The CDR3 DNA reads as TGTGCCAGCAGCCCTCGGACAGGGTCTTATGGCTACACCTTC. Residues: CASSPRTGSYGYTF.